The 8 T cell receptor beta chains presented below share a single source sample, sequenced in a study of blood T cells in healthy people across ages. A second PCR of roughly 7 to 11 cycles used a sample-barcoded 5' primer and a J-beta primer mix. TCRdb used MiXCR to reprocess the 5' RACE reads, holding one entry per CDR3 protein. The sample records over a million distinct CDR3 sequences, around 39% being singletons. The sequencing sample was made of blood. Receptors were obtained from a woman under 30 in good health.

This clonotype was seen more than once but under ten times. The V gene is TRBV20-1, the J gene TRBJ1-2; 7 bases are shared with TRBD1. The CDR3 consists of 14 residues. The V and J ends lost 6 bases and 0 bases, in that order; junction bases with no gene match: 7. Germline V lookup: CDR1 DFQATT, CDR2 SNEGSKA (reference sequence). DNA for the CDR3: TGCAGTGCGGCCCCGGGACAGACTAACTATGGCTACACCTTC. The encoded protein is CSAAPGQTNYGYTF.

V gene TRBV30 combines with J gene TRBJ2-7; no definite D call. The V end was cut by 1 base, the J end by 0 bases, with 7 bases between. Germline CDR1 reads GTSNPN; CDR2 reads SVGIG (reference sequence). This CDR3 has 13 residues. CDR3 bases: TGTGCCTGGAGTGGCACAACCTCCTACGAGCAGTACTTC. It yields the protein CAWSGTTSYEQYF.

The V and J genes are TRBV7-9 and TRBJ2-5, with 8 bases matching TRBD2. Germline loops: CDR1 SEHNR, CDR2 FQNEAQ (reference sequence). This CDR3 is 15 amino acids long. The V segment lost 3 bases and the J segment 11 bases; nucleotides outside the gene matches: 14. The CDR3 protein is CASSLGSGDTNEQYF. The CDR3 nucleotides read TGTGCCAGCAGCTTGGGTAGCGGGGATACTAATGAGCAGTACTTC.

This clonotype was counted only a few times. This chain connects TRBV12-3 or TRBV12-4 to TRBJ1-2, with a possible D match to TRBD1 (6 bases). Between the trimmed V and J ends, which lost 4 bases and 13 bases, there was a span of 13 bases. This CDR3 has 11 residues. The CDR3 nucleotides are TGTGCCAGCAGTTCCCAACTACAGGGCACCTTC. Amino acids: CASSSQLQGTF.

This clonotype was counted between two and nine times. CDR3 region: CSASKEGTYEQYF. CDR3 nucleotide sequence: TGCAGTGCTAGCAAGGAGGGAACCTACGAGCAGTACTTC. This chain links TRBV20-1 with TRBJ2-7; D might be TRBD2 (6 bases). Trimming took off 3 bases at V and 2 bases at J, with 11 bases between the two ends. This CDR3 comprises 13 residues. The germline CDR1 and CDR2 sequences are DFQATT and SNEGSKA (reference sequence).

This clonotype turned up a few times. The chain is built from TRBV4-1 and TRBJ2-5; 8 nucleotides align to TRBD2. From germline, CDR1 is MGHRA and CDR2 YSYEKL. The CDR3 is made up of 15 amino acids. V dropped 4 bases and J dropped 11; count of bases not matched to a gene: 15. CDR3 amino acids: CASSLGGLGGNEQYF. As DNA, the CDR3 is TGCGCCAGCAGCCTTGGGGGACTAGGTGGTAATGAGCAGTACTTC.

The V and J genes are TRBV7-9 and TRBJ1-2, with D tentatively TRBD1 (6 bases). V gave up 6 bases and J gave up 5 bases, with 19 bases separating them. The CDR3 consists of 15 residues. Germline CDR1 is SEHNR and CDR2 is FQNEAQ (reference sequence). For the CDR3, the DNA is TGTGCCAGCAGTTCAACAGGGAGAACGCTTTATGGCTACACCTTC. Its translation is CASSSTGRTLYGYTF.

The chain has TRBV18 and TRBJ2-5; D is perhaps TRBD2 (6 bases). TRBJ2-7 explains the end of the DNA better; the J call may be wrong. Germline V gives CDR1 KGHSH, CDR2 LQKENI. This CDR3 has 15 residues. CDR3 bases: TGTGCCAGCTCACCGGAGGGATGGAACCTGTACGAGCAGTACTTC. Translating it yields CASSPEGWNLYEQYF.